Following are 19 T cell receptor beta chains from one sample sequenced in a study of shared clonotypes between healthy human individuals. Sequencing used immunoSEQ multiplex PCR; TCRdb keeps in-frame clones, though not all of them. Of hundreds of thousands of clones listed, about 74% are singletons. The specimen sequenced was memory CD4+ T cells sorted from blood. As to subset: CD45RA-negative fraction. Receptor source: a woman aged 30 to 39 in good health.

V gene TRBV11-2 combines with J gene TRBJ2-1; 13 bases align to TRBD2. This CDR3 has 16 amino acids. V gave up 4 bases and J gave up 8 bases; unmatched junction bases: 8. Germline CDR1 and CDR2: SGHAT and FQNNGV. This CDR3 reads CASSSTSGRGPHEQFF. The CDR3 nucleotides read TGTGCCAGCAGCTCTACTAGCGGGAGGGGCCCCCATGAGCAGTTCTTC.

This chain links TRBV7-9 with TRBJ2-1, with D possibly matching TRBD2 (5 bases). V was clipped by 5 bases and J by 5 bases, with 13 bases between them. Germline CDR1 is SEHNR and CDR2 is FQNEAQ (reference sequence). This CDR3 is 14 amino acids long. CDR3 sequence reads: CASSPSGLHNEQFF. The CDR3 DNA sequence: TGTGCCAGCAGCCCGAGCGGCCTCCACAATGAGCAGTTCTTC.

This clone came up a few times. The gene calls are TRBV18 and TRBJ1-2; D unclear. The CDR3 has 12 residues. CDR1 and CDR2 from the germline V gene are KGHSH and LQKENI. V lost 2 bases and J 6 bases, leaving 7 bases between the germline ends. The CDR3 is CASSPRMDGYTF. The DNA for the CDR3 is TGTGCCAGCTCACCAAGGATGGATGGCTACACCTTC.

The rearrangement links TRBV6-1 to TRBJ1-1; TRBD1 matches at 12 bases. V shed 5 bases and J 10 bases; nucleotides not matched to a gene: 2. Germline loops: CDR1 MNHNS, CDR2 SASEGT. This CDR3 contains 12 residues. The CDR3 DNA follows: TGTGCCAGCAGTCGGGACAGGGGGCGAGCTTTCTTT. It yields the protein CASSRDRGRAFF.

This clone was found a few times. The chain has TRBV29-1 and TRBJ2-1; D uncertain. The ends were cut back, 3 bases at V and 5 bases at J, with 14 bases in the middle. CDR3 length: 14 amino acids. Germline CDR1 SQVTM, CDR2 ANQGSEA. The CDR3 sequence is CSVDWARGHNEQFF. The CDR3 bases are TGCAGCGTTGACTGGGCTAGAGGCCACAATGAGCAGTTCTTC.

V is TRBV28 and J is TRBJ2-5, with D unclear. The CDR3 is made up of 13 amino acids. The V gene's germline CDR1 is MDHEN and CDR2 SYDVKM. The germline V and J ends were trimmed by 10 bases and 5 bases, with 17 bases remaining between them. Here the CDR3 reads CATLRALRETQYF. The CDR3 DNA reads TGTGCCACCCTCCGGGCCCTCCGGGAGACCCAGTACTTC. The entire variable domain, with the rest obtained from reference TRBV28 and TRBJ2-5, is as follows: DVKVTQSSRYLVKRTGEKVFLECVQDMDHENMFWYRQDPGLGLRLIYFSYDVKMKEKGDIPEGYSVSREKKERFSLILESASTNQTSMYLCATLRALRETQYFGPGTRLLVL.

The chain couples TRBV6-4 to TRBJ1-6; 9 nucleotides align to TRBD1. V dropped 6 bases and J dropped 10; count of bases not matched to a gene: 13. The germline gives CDR1 MRHNA, CDR2 SNTAGT. The CDR3 is made up of 16 amino acids. The CDR3 spells CASRATRTGAKSPLHF. In DNA form, the CDR3 reads TGTGCCAGCAGGGCCACCCGGACAGGGGCTAAGTCACCCCTCCACTTT.

A remark on this clone: Other DNA sequences within the sample encode an identical CDR3. The chain employs TRBV6-1 and TRBJ1-1; 7 bases map to TRBD1. From germline, CDR1 is MNHNS and CDR2 SASEGT. V dropped 7 bases and J dropped 2; count of bases not matched to a gene: 4. The CDR3 contains 13 residues. The CDR3 loop is CASNRGRNTEAFF. The CDR3 DNA reads as TGTGCCAGCAATAGGGGGCGTAACACTGAAGCTTTCTTT.

The chain couples TRBV28 to TRBJ1-5; perhaps TRBD1 as D (5 bases). The length of the CDR3 is 15 residues. Trimming pared 4 bases from V and 2 bases from J, leaving 12 bases between. CDR1 and CDR2 (germline): MDHEN, SYDVKM. CDR3 residues: CASSSLRGGNQPQHF. For the CDR3, the DNA is TGTGCCAGCAGTTCCCTTCGGGGGGGCAATCAGCCCCAGCATTTT.

The chain is built from TRBV11-1 and TRBJ2-1; the match to TRBD2 covers 7 bases. The V gene end was trimmed by 7 bases and the J gene end by 5 bases; junction bases not matched to a gene: 11. This CDR3 is 15 amino acids long. The germline V gene encodes CDR1 SGHAT and CDR2 FQDESV (reference sequence). This CDR3 is CASKGGSTPHNEQFF. In DNA, the CDR3 is TGTGCCAGCAAGGGCGGGAGCACCCCCCACAATGAGCAGTTCTTC.

The V and J genes are TRBV18 and TRBJ1-1, with D tentatively TRBD1 (5 bases). The CDR3 consists of 13 residues. Germline values: CDR1 KGHSH, CDR2 LQKENI. Between the trimmed V and J ends, which lost 6 bases and 6 bases, there was a span of 14 bases. The CDR3 region is CASSMGGTAEAFF. CDR3 DNA sequence: TGTGCCAGCTCCATGGGCGGGACGGCTGAAGCTTTCTTT.

This clone has a single count. The chain couples TRBV18 to TRBJ1-5, with a tentative D call TRBD1 (5 bases). The CDR3 consists of 14 residues. Germline CDR1 reads KGHSH; CDR2 reads LQKENI. The germline V and J ends were trimmed by 1 base and 7 bases, with 11 bases remaining between them. CDR3 region: CASSPLRGWQPQHF. The CDR3 DNA sequence: TGTGCCAGCTCACCACTTAGGGGATGGCAGCCCCAGCATTTT. The full variable domain, completed using reference TRBV18 and TRBJ1-5, is NAGVMQNPRHLVRRRGQEARLRCSPMKGHSHVYWYRQLPEEGLKFMVYLQKENIIDESGMPKERFSAEFPKEGPSILRIQQVVRGDSAAYFCASSPLRGWQPQHFGDGTRLSIL.

This clone was seen just once. The V call is TRBV28, the J call TRBJ2-7; D may be TRBD2 (6 bases). The V end lost 0 bases, the J end lost 3 bases, and 12 bases lay between the germline ends. The CDR3 is 15 residues long. Per germline, CDR1 MDHEN and CDR2 SYDVKM. As DNA, the CDR3 is TGTGCCAGCAGTTTATGGTCGGGGGTGAGCTACGAGCAGTACTTC. Encoded protein: CASSLWSGVSYEQYF.

The V call is TRBV6-1, the J call TRBJ2-3, with 14 bases fitting TRBD2. Trimming took 3 bases from V and 5 from J; bases not matched to a gene: 4. This CDR3 region has 16 residues. CDR1 and CDR2 (germline): MNHNS, SASEGT. The CDR3 loop is CASSEPGLAGVDTQYF. Here the CDR3 DNA reads TGTGCCAGCAGTGAGCCGGGACTAGCGGGAGTAGATACGCAGTATTTT.

This clone has ten or more counts. The V gene is TRBV5-4, the J gene TRBJ2-2; TRBD2 aligns across 7 bases. The CDR3 loop spans 16 amino acids. The V gene end was trimmed by 5 bases and the J gene end by 0 bases; junction bases not matched to a gene: 7. From germline, CDR1 is SGHNT and CDR2 YYREEE (reference sequence). The CDR3 region is CASRYAGLTNTGELFF. DNA for the CDR3: TGTGCCAGCAGGTACGCGGGACTAACGAACACCGGGGAGCTGTTTTTT.

This clone was detected only a few times. The V gene is TRBV11-2, the J gene TRBJ2-7, with D tentatively TRBD2 (5 bases). This CDR3 contains 15 residues. V was trimmed by 3 bases and J by 0 bases, leaving 12 bases between them. Germline V gene data show CDR1 as SGHAT and CDR2 as FQNNGV. The CDR3 DNA sequence: TGTGCCAGCAGCTTTTCACTAGTCGCCTCCTACGAGCAGTACTTC. Translated: CASSFSLVASYEQYF.

In regard to this clone: The identical CDR3 is also encoded by other nucleotide sequences in the sample. The J gene is TRBJ2-1, the V gene TRBV5-1; TRBD2 aligns across 11 bases. CDR1 is SGHRS, CDR2 YFSETQ, per germline. The CDR3 has 14 amino acids. V lost 0 bases and J lost 7; bases outside the gene matches: 0. CDR3 sequence (DNA): TGCGCCAGCAGCTTGGGGACTAGCGGGAATGAGCAGTTCTTC. Translating gives CASSLGTSGNEQFF.

The J gene is TRBJ2-7, the V gene TRBV4-1; TRBD1 matches at 10 bases. V was clipped by 1 base and J by 7 bases; unmatched bases: 7. CDR1 MGHRA and CDR2 YSYEKL come from the germline V gene. The CDR3 sequence is 15 residues long. The CDR3 region is CASSQGTGGTGEQYF. CDR3 nucleotide sequence: TGCGCCAGCAGCCAAGGGACAGGGGGGACGGGAGAGCAGTACTTC.

This chain joins TRBV7-2 and TRBJ2-1; TRBD2 matches at 9 bases. The CDR3 has 15 residues. Looked up from germline, CDR1 is SGHTA and CDR2 is FQGNSA. Trimming removed 3 bases from V and 7 bases from J; junction bases left unmatched: 7. CDR3 in DNA: TGTGCCAGCAGCTTTGGACTAGCGAAAGAAAATGAGCAGTTCTTC. Residues: CASSFGLAKENEQFF.